This T cell receptor (beta chain) was profiled in a study of blood T cell repertoires in COVID-19. Study context: Samples came from the United States, Italy and Spain, spanning acute and convalescent COVID-19.

In the original workflow: Reference gene primer amplification gave estimated nucleated cell counts. Here immunoSEQ multiplex PCR was the method, and the copy in TCRdb shows in-frame clones only, minus some. D and trimming come from the DNA, and the V and J calls and clone size come from that table. The sample yields 150,000 to 200,000 clones, over 80% seen once. Participants' reported clinical history set cohort assignment. The CDR3 loop spans 15 amino acids. Trimming cost V 4 bases and J 2 bases; bases outside gene matches: 3. CDR1 SNHLY and CDR2 FYNNEI come from the germline V gene. The source is a woman between 55 and 75 years old who had recovered from COVID-19. V is TRBV2 and J is TRBJ2-2; 8 bases match TRBD2. Sequenced material: PBMCs or T cells enriched from blood (not recorded which). CDR3 sequence: CASSGLAINTGELFF. DNA of the CDR3: TGTGCCAGCAGTGGACTAGCGATAAACACCGGGGAGCTGTTTTTT.